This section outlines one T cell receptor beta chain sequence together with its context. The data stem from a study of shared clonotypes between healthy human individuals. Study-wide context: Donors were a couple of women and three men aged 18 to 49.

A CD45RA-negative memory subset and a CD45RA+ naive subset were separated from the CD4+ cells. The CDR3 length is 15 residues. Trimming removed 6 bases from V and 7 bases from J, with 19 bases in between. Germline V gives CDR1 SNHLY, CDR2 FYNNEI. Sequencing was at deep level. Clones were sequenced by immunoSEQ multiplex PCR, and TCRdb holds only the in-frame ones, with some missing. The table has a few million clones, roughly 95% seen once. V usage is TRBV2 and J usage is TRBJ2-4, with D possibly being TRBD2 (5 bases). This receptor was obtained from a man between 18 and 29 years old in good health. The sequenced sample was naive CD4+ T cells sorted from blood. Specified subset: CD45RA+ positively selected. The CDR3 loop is CASRGPRHTGNIQYF. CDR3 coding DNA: TGTGCCAGCAGGGGCCCTCGTCACACGGGGAACATTCAGTACTTC.